This entry lists 21 T cell receptor beta chains sequenced from one sample in a study of shared clonotypes between healthy human individuals. Data came from immunoSEQ multiplex PCR; TCRdb stores just in-frame clones and leaves some out. The table shows over a million clones, with 95% to 97% occurring only once. Input material: naive CD4+ T cells sorted from blood. Subset meaning: CD45RA+ positively selected. These receptors originate from a man younger than 45 in good health.

The gene calls are TRBV29-1 and TRBJ2-1, with 9 bases fitting TRBD2. The V and J ends lost 8 bases and 4 bases, in that order; junction bases with no gene match: 9. The CDR3 has 14 residues. Per the germline V gene, CDR1 is SQVTM and CDR2 is ANQGSEA. Written as DNA, the CDR3 is TGCAGCACCCTAGGGCTAGCGGGGTACAATGAGCAGTTCTTC. This codes for CSTLGLAGYNEQFF.

V gene TRBV27 combines with J gene TRBJ2-3; D is unclear. Trimming pared 4 bases from V and 4 bases from J, leaving 3 bases between. CDR1 and CDR2 (germline): MNHEY, SMNVEV (reference sequence). The CDR3 is 11 residues long. Written as DNA, the CDR3 is TGTGCCAGCAGTTGGGCAGATACGCAGTATTTT. It specifies CASSWADTQYF.

The V gene is TRBV7-9, the J gene TRBJ2-7; 9 bases align to TRBD1. The V gene's germline CDR1 is SEHNR and CDR2 FQNEAQ (reference sequence). J was trimmed by 6 bases and V by 2 bases; bases with no gene match: 14. The CDR3 totals 17 residues. DNA of the CDR3: TGTGCCAGCAGCTTAAATAGGCGGGGGACAGGGACTTTCGAGCAGTACTTC. Amino acids: CASSLNRRGTGTFEQYF. The whole variable domain, filled in from reference TRBV7-9 and TRBJ2-7, reads DTGVSQNPRHKITKRGQNVTFRCDPISEHNRLYWYRQTLGQGPEFLTYFQNEAQLEKSRLLSDRFSAERPKGSFSTLEIQRTEQGDSAMYLCASSLNRRGTGTFEQYFGPGTRLTVT.

V and J are TRBV28 and TRBJ1-3; D gene unclear. V was shortened by 6 bases and J by 5 bases, with 11 bases between the two germline ends. Germline CDR1 and CDR2: MDHEN and SYDVKM. The CDR3 runs 13 residues. This CDR3 reads CASSWTERNTIYF. CDR3 in DNA: TGTGCCAGCAGCTGGACGGAAAGAAACACCATATATTTT.

This rearrangement joins TRBV27 to TRBJ2-7; D ambiguous. Trimming stripped 5 bases from V and 0 bases from J, with 8 bases between. The CDR3 length is 13 residues. Germline CDR1 and CDR2: MNHEY and SMNVEV (reference sequence). The CDR3, as DNA: TGTGCCAGCAGTCACGGTTTCTCCTACGAGCAGTACTTC. It translates to CASSHGFSYEQYF.

J is TRBJ2-7 and V is TRBV5-6; D is ambiguous. The V and J ends lost 2 bases and 1 base respectively, with 10 bases between them. CDR3 length: 14 amino acids. Germline CDR1 SGHDT, CDR2 YYEEEE. The CDR3 sequence is CASSFSDISYEQYF. In nucleotides, the CDR3 is TGTGCCAGCAGCTTTTCCGACATTTCCTACGAGCAGTACTTC.

The J gene is TRBJ2-1, the V gene TRBV5-5; TRBD2 aligns across 12 bases. Germline V gene lookup returns CDR1 SGHKS and CDR2 YYEKEE (reference sequence). With 0 bases clipped from V and 8 bases from J, the junction kept 12 bases outside the gene matches. The CDR3 is 18 residues long. CDR3 sequence: CASSLAALAGGPGDEQFF. As DNA, the CDR3 is TGTGCCAGCAGCTTGGCCGCGCTAGCGGGAGGGCCTGGGGATGAGCAGTTCTTC.

This chain connects TRBV5-5 to TRBJ1-1, with D possibly TRBD1 on 6 matching bases. Germline CDR1 reads SGHKS; CDR2 reads YYEKEE (reference sequence). CDR3 length: 14 amino acids. Trimming removed 0 bases at V and 5 bases at J, with 11 bases between. The CDR3 loop reads CASSLGGQSTEAFF. The CDR3 bases are TGTGCCAGCAGCTTGGGAGGACAGAGTACTGAAGCTTTCTTT.

This sequence joins TRBV11-2 and TRBJ2-7; D may be TRBD1 (6 bases). Trimming removed 3 bases from V and 3 bases from J, with 12 bases in between. The CDR3 sequence is 14 residues long. Germline V lookup: CDR1 SGHAT, CDR2 FQNNGV. The CDR3 DNA sequence: TGTGCCAGCAGCTTCAGGAGAGGGGGCTACGAGCAGTACTTC. Translated, it gives CASSFRRGGYEQYF.

This chain joins TRBV7-2 and TRBJ2-1, with 7 nucleotides matching TRBD2. The length of the CDR3 is 13 residues. Germline CDR1 SGHTA, CDR2 FQGNSA. V lost 2 bases to trimming and J lost 8 bases; unmatched junction nucleotides: 3. CDR3 loop: CASSLLLAYEQFF. The DNA for the CDR3 is TGTGCCAGCAGCTTACTACTAGCGTATGAGCAGTTCTTC.

J is TRBJ2-3 and V is TRBV5-4, with D perhaps TRBD1 (5 bases). Trimming cost V 3 bases and J 1 base, with 15 bases left between them. The CDR3 runs to 16 residues. Germline CDR1 is SGHNT and CDR2 is YYREEE (reference sequence). The CDR3 loop reads CASSSFLIGGTDTQYF. CDR3 in DNA: TGTGCCAGCAGCTCCTTTCTCATAGGGGGCACAGATACGCAGTATTTT. The full variable domain, completed using reference TRBV5-4 and TRBJ2-3, is ETGVTQSPTHLIKTRGQQVTLRCSSQSGHNTVSWYQQALGQGPQFIFQYYREEENGRGNFPPRFSGLQFPNYSSELNVNALELDDSALYLCASSSFLIGGTDTQYFGPGTRLTVL.

Comment on this clone: The sample has other DNA sequences that encode this CDR3 too. The chain recombines TRBV2 with TRBJ2-7; D is unclear. V was pared by 3 bases and J by 3 bases, with 6 bases between. CDR3 length: 12 residues. In germline, CDR1 is SNHLY, CDR2 FYNNEI. This chain's CDR3 is CASSEQDYEQYF. CDR3 nucleotides: TGTGCCAGCAGTGAGCAGGACTACGAGCAGTACTTC.

The chain recombines TRBV30 with TRBJ1-4, with D possibly TRBD1 on 6 matching bases. Per germline, CDR1 GTSNPN and CDR2 SVGIG (reference sequence). Trimming cost V 2 bases and J 5 bases, with 15 bases left between them. CDR3 length: 15 residues. CDR3 sequence reads: CAWSTQQGPNEKLFF. The CDR3 nucleotides are TGTGCCTGGAGTACACAACAGGGCCCGAATGAAAAACTGTTTTTT.

The rearrangement uses TRBV7-3 and TRBJ2-1; D perhaps matches TRBD2 (6 bases). The CDR3 is 15 amino acids. V was shortened by 1 base and J by 5 bases, with 12 bases between the two germline ends. Germline V gene data show CDR1 as SGHTA and CDR2 as FQGTGA. The CDR3 coding sequence is TGTGCCAGCAGCTTAAACGCGGGGCCGAACAATGAGCAGTTCTTC. Its translation: CASSLNAGPNNEQFF.

The chain uses TRBV10-3 and TRBJ2-7, with D hard to call. The germline V gene has CDR1 ENHRY and CDR2 SYGVKD. Trimming removed 7 bases at V and 3 bases at J, with 16 bases between. The CDR3 contains 14 residues. For the CDR3, the DNA is TGTGCCATCAAATATGTAGGATCGGTCTACGAGCAGTACTTC. Its translation: CAIKYVGSVYEQYF.

Worth noting for this clone: This specimen includes other DNA sequences encoding the same CDR3. The chain is built from TRBV7-2 and TRBJ1-2; D is ambiguous. The CDR3 runs to 12 residues. The V end was cut by 1 base, the J end by 7 bases, with 7 bases between. In germline, CDR1 is SGHTA, CDR2 FQGNSA. The CDR3 DNA is TGTGCCAGCAGCTTAGTAGGATCTGGCTACACCTTC. Translated, it gives CASSLVGSGYTF.

This chain connects TRBV18 to TRBJ2-7, with no clear D. The CDR3 covers 14 residues. Trimming took 6 bases from V and 0 from J, leaving 12 bases between them. Germline V lookup: CDR1 KGHSH, CDR2 LQKENI. The CDR3 nucleotides are TGTGCCAGCTCCCAGCCGACCAGCTCCTACGAGCAGTACTTC. This encodes CASSQPTSSYEQYF.

The J gene is TRBJ2-2, the V gene TRBV5-1; 11 nucleotides line up with TRBD1. V trimming: 0 bases; J trimming: 8 bases; junction bases outside the gene matches: 6. The CDR3 is 16 residues long. Germline V gives CDR1 SGHRS, CDR2 YFSETQ. The CDR3 region has the DNA TGCGCCAGCAGCTTGGCTTGGACAGGGGGCACGGGGGAGCTGTTTTTT. Its protein product is CASSLAWTGGTGELFF.

As concerns this clone: Additional DNA sequences in this sample encode the identical CDR3. The chain is built from TRBV5-4 and TRBJ2-5; D remains ambiguous. Trimming shortened V by 0 bases and J by 5 bases, and 8 bases separated the two germline ends. The germline V gene has CDR1 SGHNT and CDR2 YYREEE (reference sequence). The CDR3 consists of 13 residues. The CDR3 DNA reads as TGTGCCAGCAGCTTGGAACCACAGGAGACCCAGTACTTC. Translation: CASSLEPQETQYF.

This chain links TRBV7-8 with TRBJ1-1; TRBD1 is a possible D gene (5 bases). The V end lost 0 bases, the J end lost 5 bases, and 13 bases lay between the germline ends. This CDR3 has 15 residues. Germline loops: CDR1 SGHVS, CDR2 FQNEAQ. The CDR3 spells CASSLAGGARTEAFF. CDR3 sequence (DNA): TGTGCCAGCAGCTTAGCAGGCGGGGCTCGGACTGAAGCTTTCTTT.

This clone appeared a single time. The chain links TRBV11-3 to TRBJ2-1; 8 bases are a match to TRBD2. V dropped 0 bases and J dropped 8; count of bases not matched to a gene: 3. Germline V gene lookup returns CDR1 SGHNT and CDR2 YENEEA. CDR3 size: 14 residues. CDR3 DNA: TGTGCCAGCAGCTTAGACAATAGCGGGGATGAGCAGTTCTTC. It translates to CASSLDNSGDEQFF.